This T cell receptor (beta chain) was captured by sequencing in a study of OX40 agonist ivuxolimab in advanced cancers. Study in general: Three patients, one with hepatocellular carcinoma and two with cutaneous melanoma, achieved partial responses. The study, taken as a whole, reports: Within 6 weeks, CD4+ and CD8+ blood T cells expanded clonally at 0.1 to 3.0 mg/kg. Averaging showed that CD8+ T cells had more expanded clones than CD4+ did. In the 0.1-3.0 mg/kg groups, partial responders showed among the lowest expansion.

CDR3 length: 13 amino acids. From germline, CDR1 is SQVTM and CDR2 ANQGSEA. Trimming took off 4 bases at V and 2 bases at J, with 9 bases between the two ends. Produced via immunoSEQ multiplex PCR; TCRdb's table is partial and in-frame only. The table includes 70,000 or so clones, about nine tenths detected once. Remarks on this clone: Its target is unknown. Other DNA sequences within the sample encode an identical CDR3.

This receptor was taken from an adult with an advanced solid tumor such as melanoma, head and neck, liver or kidney cancer. The gene calls are TRBV29-1 and TRBJ1-5; possible D gene TRBD1, 6 bases. Sequencing was performed on CD4+ or CD8+ T cells sorted from blood, taken in a trial of the OX40 agonist ivuxolimab. DNA of the CDR3: TGCAGCGTTGGGCCAGGGGGCAATCAGCCCCAGCATTTT. Protein product: CSVGPGGNQPQHF.